This T cell receptor beta chain was sequenced during a study of cytomegalovirus exposure and HLA in healthy donors. The PCR ran on 60 Vbeta and 13 Jbeta primers. Clones were read by immunoSEQ multiplex PCR, and TCRdb kept only the in-frame ones, dropping some. Among about 120,000 clones listed, roughly 80% were seen once. The origin of this receptor is a female donor in good health and CMV-seronegative. Sample: PBMCs.

The CDR3 reads CASSSGTGDWKQYF. The CDR3 DNA sequence: TGTGCCAGCAGCTCCGGGACAGGGGACTGGAAGCAGTATTTT. The V gene is TRBV7-9, the J gene TRBJ2-3; 10 positions match TRBD1. Looked up from germline, CDR1 is SEHNR and CDR2 is FQNEAQ (reference sequence). With V trimmed by 4 bases and J by 11 bases, 9 bases remained unmatched. CDR3 length: 14 residues.